This entry lists 4 T cell receptor beta chains sequenced from one sample in a study of CD8+CD57+ T cells in acquired aplastic anemia (dated by TCRdb to 2016 to 2019). Sequencing relied on an Illumina HiSeq 2000. Genomic DNA was used as template for profiling of TCR beta VDJ combinations and CDR3 sequences. TCRdb redid the processing of the public reads, applying fastp at Q25 and MiXCR, and retained in-frame beta chains. One record per CDR3 amino acid sequence lists the most common genes and DNA. Within this sample are about 180,000 distinct CDR3 sequences, with roughly 50% of them counted one time only. The biggest ten clones account for about an eighth of the sample. Patients chosen for sequencing had shown expansion of CD8+CD57+ cells by flow cytometry. The specimen sequenced was sorted CD4+, CD8+, or CD8+CD57+ T cells (not recorded which) from PBMCs. The receptors shown here come from a human donor with aplastic anemia.

V is TRBV7-6 and J is TRBJ2-5, with D maybe TRBD2 (6 bases). Trimming pared 2 bases from V and 5 bases from J, leaving 12 bases between. The length of the CDR3 is 14 residues. The germline V gene encodes CDR1 SGHVS and CDR2 FNYEAQ. The chain's CDR3 is CASSLLTSFETQYF. The CDR3 bases are TGTGCCAGCAGCTTACTCACTAGCTTTGAGACCCAGTACTTC.

This clonotype was observed a handful of times. The gene calls are TRBV20-1 and TRBJ1-2, with D uncertain. The CDR3 has 10 amino acids. The germline V gene has CDR1 DFQATT and CDR2 SNEGSKA (reference sequence). The ends were cut back, 0 bases at V and 13 bases at J, with 9 bases in the middle. CDR3 amino acids: CSARDLTATF. The CDR3 DNA reads TGCAGTGCTAGAGATCTTACAGCCACCTTC.

The chain joins TRBV3-1 to TRBJ2-5, with D unclear. Per germline, CDR1 LGHDT and CDR2 YNNKEL (reference sequence). Trimming cost V 5 bases and J 1 base, with 8 bases left between them. The CDR3 spans 13 residues. The CDR3 reads CASSSPSQETQYF. CDR3 in DNA: TGTGCCAGCAGCTCTCCGTCCCAAGAGACCCAGTACTTC.

The V call is TRBV19, the J call TRBJ1-6; D not resolved. Germline V CDR1 and CDR2: LNHDA, SQIVND (reference sequence). This CDR3 is 13 amino acids long. Trimming removed 1 base at V and 9 bases at J, with 7 bases between. The CDR3 sequence: CASSIGPGSPLHF. The CDR3 nucleotides read TGTGCCAGTAGTATAGGGCCGGGTTCACCCCTCCACTTT.